Sequencing of this T cell receptor beta chain was carried out in a study of blood T cell repertoires in COVID-19. TCRdb's copy holds only in-frame clones and misses some; the assay was immunoSEQ multiplex PCR. The sample has about 230,000 clones; more than 80% are singletons. This clone has a single count. V gave up 5 bases and J gave up 8 bases; unmatched junction bases: 7. CDR1 and CDR2 (germline): KGHSH, LQKENI. This CDR3 has 14 amino acids. The sequenced sample was PBMCs or T cells enriched from blood (not recorded which). The receptor comes from a man in his 60s who had recovered from COVID-19. This chain connects TRBV18 to TRBJ1-5; 9 positions agree with TRBD1. For the CDR3, the DNA is TGTGCCAGCTCAGGGGGACAGGGTTTAGAGCCCCAGCATTTT. It is translated as CASSGGQGLEPQHF.